This T cell receptor beta chain was documented in a study of response to subunit inactivated influenza vaccine listed by TCRdb under 2018. In the study overall: To follow how T cells responded to a trivalent subunit inactivated influenza vaccine, the researchers relied on deep quantitative profiling of the T cell receptor repertoire. Summary of the overall study and its limitations: The authors proposed that each seasonal influenza vaccination may bring in only a limited number of new T cells.

Library preparation employed RT-PCR. Sequenced on an Illumina HiSeq 2500. TCRdb redid the processing of the public reads, applying fastp at Q25 and MiXCR, and retained in-frame beta chains. Each CDR3 protein gets just one entry, which takes the most common genes and DNA from the rows behind it. The sample table contains about 530,000 distinct CDR3 sequences; only one count was recorded for 10% to 15% of them. The leading ten clones occupy about a tenth of the sample. The sample holds a few counts of this clonotype. The specificity of this receptor is unknown. No base quality values were provided; no much bigger clone lies one nucleotide off. Relative to germline, V is 4 bases shorter and J is 6 bases shorter, with 12 bases between their ends. The CDR3 sequence holds 14 residues, the cysteine and phenylalanine included. Just the 42-base CDR3 DNA is kept, in frame starting at base 1.

The sample here was PBMCs from blood, taken on the day of vaccination. Recombination connected TRBV12-3 or TRBV12-4 to TRBJ2-2; the D gene lacks a confident call. This receptor was obtained from a man aged 45-65 years who received an inactivated influenza vaccine. Donor details come from another sample of the same person, matched by shared clones. The DNA is as follows: TGTGCCAGCAGTTACAGCGTGACGGCCGGGGAGCTGTTTTTT. Its protein is CASSYSVTAGELFF.